This is a list of T cell receptor beta chains from one sample in a study of cytomegalovirus exposure and HLA in healthy donors. Assay used: immunoSEQ multiplex PCR; TCRdb lists only in-frame clones, some missing. The sample has over 80,000 clones, 60% to 80% seen once. Material: PBMCs. The receptors here all came from a female donor in good health and CMV-seronegative. CDR3s include the opening cysteine and the closing phenylalanine or tryptophan. D genes are given only for firm matches. Clone size is shown for a subset of rows, as once, few, many or a class of expanded clone.

15	TRBV27	TRBJ2-7	few	TRBD2	TGTGCCAGCAGCCCCTCCCCGGGACTAGCGGGAGGAAAGTACTTC	CASSPSPGLAGGKYF
12	TRBV5-6	TRBJ2-3	.	.	TGTGCCAGCAGCTTGTCATCAGATACGCAGTATTTT	CASSLSSDTQYF
14	TRBV27	TRBJ1-1	.	TRBD1	TGTGCCAGCAGTTTATTGGACAGGGTCCAAGACGCTTTCTTT	CASSLLDRVQDAFF
14	TRBV7-6	TRBJ2-5	.	.	TGTGCCAGCAGCTTAATTAGCGGCCCGGAGACCCAGTACTTC	CASSLISGPETQYF
13	TRBV4-1	TRBJ1-5	few	.	TGCGCCAGCAGCCAAGGTCGGGATCAGCCCCAGCATTTT	CASSQGRDQPQHF
16	TRBV6-5	TRBJ2-5	.	.	TGTGCCAGCAGTTACGGTCAGGGGGGCTCTCAAGAGACCCAGTACTTC	CASSYGQGGSQETQYF
17	TRBV5-6	TRBJ2-2	.	.	TGTGCCAGCAGCTGGTCAGAACTTAGACTCACCACCGGGGAGCTGTTTTTT	CASSWSELRLTTGELFF
15	TRBV4-2	TRBJ1-5	.	.	TGTGCCAGCAGCCAAGATCCCTCCGGGAGTCAGCCCCAGCATTTT	CASSQDPSGSQPQHF
13	TRBV19	TRBJ2-2	.	.	TGTGCCAGTAGCCGGGACTCACCCGGGGAGCTGTTTTTT	CASSRDSPGELFF
15	TRBV7-3	TRBJ2-3	.	TRBD2	TGTGCCAGCAGCTCTAGCGGGGCGGTGGCAGATACGCAGTATTTT	CASSSSGAVADTQYF
17	TRBV5-1	TRBJ1-6	.	.	TGCGCCAGCAGCTCAATAGGACAGAGCTCCTATAATTCACCCCTCCACTTT	CASSSIGQSSYNSPLHF
13	TRBV6-4	TRBJ1-1	.	.	TGTGCCAGCAGTGACTCTAGGAACACTGAAGCTTTCTTT	CASSDSRNTEAFF
15	TRBV7-9	TRBJ1-1	.	TRBD1	TGTGCCAGCACCTCTGACAGGGGGTTGAACACTGAAGCTTTCTTT	CASTSDRGLNTEAFF
15	TRBV6-6	TRBJ2-7	.	TRBD2	TGTGCCAGCAGTCGTCCTAGCGGGGAAACCTACGAGCAGTACTTC	CASSRPSGETYEQYF